This T cell receptor (beta chain) is from a study of cytomegalovirus exposure and HLA in healthy donors. PCR was performed using 60 Vbeta and 13 Jbeta primers. The protocol was immunoSEQ multiplex PCR, while the TCRdb copy is restricted to in-frame clones and leaves out a portion. The table includes roughly 200,000 clones, about 9% detected once. This clone was seen a handful of times. Its antigen remains unidentified. Study-wide points: In a later analysis, CMV-associated beta chains were mostly HLA-associated, it appeared. Cytomegalovirus association was assigned to 170 or so TCR beta chains. Most sequenced TCRs were rare (though some public TCRs occurred in many donors).

The sequenced sample was PBMCs. The sequence derives from a woman aged 25 to 39 in good health and CMV-seropositive.

The CDR3 here is CASSPAGVGLGEYF. CDR3 DNA sequence: TGTGCCAGCAGTCCGGCGGGGGTAGGGCTCGGGGAGTATTTT. The rearrangement joins TRBV27 to TRBJ2-3; 7 bases match TRBD2. The CDR3 spans 14 residues. Germline assignment: CDR1 MNHEY and CDR2 SMNVEV (reference sequence). The J segment lost 13 bases and the V segment lost 5 bases, leaving 15 bases of the junction unmatched.